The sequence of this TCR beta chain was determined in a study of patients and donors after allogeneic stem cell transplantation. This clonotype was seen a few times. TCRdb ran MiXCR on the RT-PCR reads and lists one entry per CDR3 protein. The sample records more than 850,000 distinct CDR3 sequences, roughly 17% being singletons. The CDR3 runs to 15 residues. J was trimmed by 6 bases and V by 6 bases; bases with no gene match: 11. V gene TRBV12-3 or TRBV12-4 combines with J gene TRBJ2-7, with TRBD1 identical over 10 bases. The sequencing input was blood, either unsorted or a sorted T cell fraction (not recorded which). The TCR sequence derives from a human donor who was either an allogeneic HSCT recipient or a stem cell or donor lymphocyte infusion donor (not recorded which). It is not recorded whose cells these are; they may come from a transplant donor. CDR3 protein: CASSPTGTGAGEQYF. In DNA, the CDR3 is TGTGCCAGCAGCCCTACCGGGACAGGGGCTGGCGAGCAGTACTTC.